Described below is a single T cell receptor beta chain sequence and its context. In the original analysis: Amplifying reference gene primers gave estimates of nucleated cell counts. Sequencing was performed with immunoSEQ multiplex PCR; in TCRdb, only in-frame clones are kept and a portion is missing. The V and J calls and the clone size are those of that table, but D and trimming were determined from the DNA. In the table there are more than 95,000 clones, roughly 87% of which are singletons. This entry belongs to a study of blood T cell repertoires in COVID-19. Looked up from germline, CDR1 is SGHVS and CDR2 is FQNEAQ. Trimming stripped 5 bases from V and 3 bases from J, with 12 bases between. The CDR3 length is 14 residues.

The sample comprised peripheral blood. The chain is built from TRBV7-8 and TRBJ2-3; a weak D match, TRBD2 (6 bases). This TCR was sampled from a human donor in a cohort sampled during active COVID-19. The CDR3 coding sequence is TGTGCCAGCAGCCCCGGGACTTTTACAGATACGCAGTATTTT. It specifies CASSPGTFTDTQYF.